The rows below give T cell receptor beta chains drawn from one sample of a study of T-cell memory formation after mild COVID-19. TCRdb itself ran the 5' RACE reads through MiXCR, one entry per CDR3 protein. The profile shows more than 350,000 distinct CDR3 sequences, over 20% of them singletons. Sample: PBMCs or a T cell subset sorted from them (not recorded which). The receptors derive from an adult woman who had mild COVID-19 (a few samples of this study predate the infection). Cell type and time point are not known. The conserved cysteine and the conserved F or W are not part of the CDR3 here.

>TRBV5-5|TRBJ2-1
ASSFGFDEQF
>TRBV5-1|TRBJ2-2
ASSLANTGELF
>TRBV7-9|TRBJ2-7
ASSSGGGQPYEQY
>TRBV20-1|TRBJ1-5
SASEFGRNQPQH
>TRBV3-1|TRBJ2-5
ASSQGIQETQY
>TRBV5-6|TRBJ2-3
ASSSPSATVMDTQY
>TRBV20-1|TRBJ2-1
SARSGTSGSSYNEQF
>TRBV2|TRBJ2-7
ASKSGTDHYEQY
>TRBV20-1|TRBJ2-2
SARDWGQFVKATGELF
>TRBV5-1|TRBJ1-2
ASSLVAGGRVNGYT
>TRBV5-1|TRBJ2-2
ASRDGPGELF
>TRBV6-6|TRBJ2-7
ASSYSQVSYEQY
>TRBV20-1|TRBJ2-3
SVKIGDTQY
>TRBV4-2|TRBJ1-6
ASSQGLGSPLH
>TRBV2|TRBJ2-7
ASSVGNSYEQY
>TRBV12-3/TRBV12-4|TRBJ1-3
ASRSEASGNTIY
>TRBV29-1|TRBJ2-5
SVVTLGQETQY
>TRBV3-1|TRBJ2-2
ASSQSAGTGYITGELF
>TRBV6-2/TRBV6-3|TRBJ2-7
ASGTVSYEQY
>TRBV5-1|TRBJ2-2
ASSFSTSWQENTGELF
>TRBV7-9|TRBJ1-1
ASSSDSGTEAF
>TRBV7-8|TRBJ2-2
ASSLDAGLFTGELF
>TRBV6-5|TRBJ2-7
ASSYRPSGSYEQY
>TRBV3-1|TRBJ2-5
ASSQAGVTSGGPGTQY
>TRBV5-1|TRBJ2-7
ASSPGQESYEQY
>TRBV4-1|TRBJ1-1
ASSQEQGANTEAF
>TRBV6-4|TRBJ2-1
ASSAVAGVKGNEQF
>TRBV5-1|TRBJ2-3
ASSLTTGTATGTQY
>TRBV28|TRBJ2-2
ASGYANTGELF
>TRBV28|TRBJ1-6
ASSLADRLVLSPLH
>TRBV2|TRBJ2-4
ASSEARASGSSGNIQY
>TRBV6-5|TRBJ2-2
ASSTRGTGELF
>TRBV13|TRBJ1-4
ASSLGRVGVGEKLF
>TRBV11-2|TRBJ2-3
ASSLSSPSTDTQY
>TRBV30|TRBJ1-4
AWSALGQNEKLF
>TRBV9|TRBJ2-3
ASSVGSKTTDTQY
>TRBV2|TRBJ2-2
ASSVIQGNTGELF
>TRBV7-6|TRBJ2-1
ASSSAAASYNEQF
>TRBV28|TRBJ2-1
ASSSLSWDEQF
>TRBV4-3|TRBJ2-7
ASSQEISGRTEQY
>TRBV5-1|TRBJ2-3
ASSHGTARDTQY
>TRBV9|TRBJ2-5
ASSVEGGRGETQY
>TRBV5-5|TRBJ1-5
ASSNLESGYDQPQH
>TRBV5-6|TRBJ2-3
ASSLMSASTDTQY